This T cell receptor beta chain originates from a study of T cells in Graves' hyperthyroidism and ophthalmopathy (dated by TCRdb to between 2018 and 2021). Regarding the study in general: Peripheral blood samples were taken at initial diagnosis, before any treatment was given. Prospective prediction of ophthalmopathy was tested in an independent validation cohort of 18 to 20 hyperthyroidism patients and approximately 17 patients who later progressed to ophthalmopathy. TCR Vbeta CDR3 sequencing of roughly 140 peripheral blood samples (under 45 ophthalmopathy, 75 to 80 hyperthyroidism and about 17 progressor patients) is reported in the paper. After blood sampling, hyperthyroidism patients were treated with methimazole at a starting dose of 30 mg daily, and ophthalmopathy patients were treated with high-dose intravenous methylprednisolone. The study also compared thyroid tissue and blood T-cell repertoires from about 6 Graves' hyperthyroidism patients. The 100 or so discovery patients were randomly split 7:3 into training and test sets. A discovery cohort of roughly 100 patients, about 40 with Graves' ophthalmopathy and roughly 59 with stable Graves' hyperthyroidism, was used to find distinguishing TCR V-J signatures.

Spanning cysteine to phenylalanine, the CDR3 consists of 15 amino acids. Just the 45-base CDR3 DNA is kept, in frame starting at base 1. Per the germline V gene, MDHEN is the CDR1 and SYDVKM is the CDR2. Between the V and J ends, shortened by 7 bases and 4 bases respectively, the junction contains 17 bases. Graves' hyperthyroidism was defined as stable when no progression to ophthalmopathy occurred over 18 months of follow-up. Hyperthyroidism patients were newly diagnosed, with disease duration under 2 months, and aged 18 to 65 years. The study excluded patients with uncontrolled infections, other autoimmune diseases, pregnancy or lactation. Diagnoses were established on the basis of clinical symptoms, serum thyroxine and TRAb, thyroid ultrasound, and orbital computed tomography. PBMCs were separated from approximately 10 ml of fresh peripheral blood using Ficoll-Paque density gradient centrifugation. Total RNA was extracted with Trizol reagent, and quality was checked on an Agilent 2100 Bioanalyzer.

This clonotype showed up many times. Its target antigen remains unknown. Qualities for individual bases were not recorded, and no much larger clone is one base off. Amplification of TCR beta CDR3 regions was carried out from RNA transcripts. For the first round of RT-PCR on the TCR CDR3, the HTBI primer set was used together with the Qiagen OneStep RT-PCR kit. Libraries were constructed in a second round of multiplex PCR, after which size selection and purification were performed. The libraries were sequenced on an Illumina HiSeq2000 using paired-end 100 bp reads. The study's own analysis went as follows. SOAPnuke was used to process the raw data, removing reads that contained adapters or uncalled bases, had a mean Phred below 15, or lacked an exact match to the constant primer or identifier. High-quality paired reads were merged with COPE v1.2.5, and unique nucleotide sequences were defined as clonotypes. MiTCR v1.1 was used to align the clonotypes against IMGT TRBV, TRBD and TRBJ reference segments. Only V-J combinations with frequency above 0.0001, covering approximately 99% of repertoires, were analysed. A TCS score was defined as the ratio of F50 (clonal expansion) to E x V (chaos), with BLOSUM62-based TCRdist applied between CDR3 peptides within each V-J. Welch's t-statistics and random forest reduced roughly 540 V-J features to 13, which were used in a naive Bayes classifier (R e1071). TCRdb took the public reads, trimmed them with fastp at Q25, ran MiXCR for clone calling and kept in-frame beta chains. Duplicate CDR3 protein sequences are folded into a single record with the most common DNA and genes. V and J calls and clone size were set by TCRdb, not the authors. For this sample the table gives about 350,000 distinct CDR3 sequences, of which roughly 19% were detected only once. Roughly 3.5% of the sample belongs to the ten largest clones.

The investigation overall reported the following: In validation, the model predicted progression to ophthalmopathy a median of roughly six months before onset, with approximately 68% sensitivity and almost 75% specificity. Most expanded thyroid clonotypes (frequency above 0.001) were also detected in blood, a finding suggesting that blood repertoires may reflect thyroid immune responses. No statistical method was used to fix the sample size in advance, and group allocation was not hidden from the investigators. Ophthalmopathy was separated from stable hyperthyroidism by a 13 V-J signature model, with roughly 88% sensitivity and about 81% specificity obtained in cross-validation and 80%/75% obtained in testing.

The clonotype was recovered from a woman between 18 and 29 years old with Graves' hyperthyroidism. The V and J segments used are TRBV28 and TRBJ1-3; the D gene cannot be named for sure. Material for sequencing was blood. The CDR3 reads as follows: CASIKSTGQGNTIYF. The nucleotide sequence is given as TGTGCCAGCATCAAATCCACGGGCCAAGGAAACACCATATATTTT.